This T cell receptor beta chain was recorded in a study of CD8 T cells in Susac syndrome. Study summary: When their blood was taken, patients with Susac syndrome were therapy-naive, taking corticosteroids, or taking intravenous immunoglobulin alone.

V lost 5 bases to trimming and J lost 0 bases, with 5 bases between them. Germline loops: CDR1 SGHAT, CDR2 FQDESV (reference sequence). This CDR3 region has 13 residues. It was with random hexamers that about 0.45 to 1 ug RNA was reverse transcribed. Amplification of TCR beta CDR3 across 54 Vbeta and 13 Jbeta was performed with immunoSEQ multiplex PCR. MiXCR, run by TCRdb on the immunoSEQ multiplex PCR reads, gives a single entry per CDR3 protein. The sample shows approximately 190,000 distinct CDR3 sequences, under 97% of them seen only once. CD8+ and CD4+ T cells were negatively isolated; TEMRA cells were FACS-enriched.

This clonotype was sampled from a human donor with Susac syndrome. Input material: CD4+ T cells from PBMCs. The rearrangement links TRBV11-1 to TRBJ1-5; D gene ambiguous. CDR3 DNA sequence: TGTGCCAGCAGCCCGAATAGCAATCAGCCCCAGCATTTT. It translates to CASSPNSNQPQHF.